One sample yielded the 20 T cell receptor beta chains listed below, sequenced in a study of Graves' ophthalmopathy and Graves' hyperthyroidism. Amplification of the TCR beta CDR3 regions used RNA transcripts (as template). Amplification began with first-round RT-PCR using HTBI primers, then second-round multiplex PCR was performed. TCRdb re-called the multiplex PCR reads through MiXCR, storing one row per CDR3 protein. The data show around 520,000 distinct CDR3 sequences, approximately 37% seen once. Sequencing used peripheral blood or thyroid tissue (not recorded which). These receptors were collected from an adult man with Graves' hyperthyroidism.

At least ten counts were recorded for this clonotype. The chain recombines TRBV2 with TRBJ2-5, with 7 bases aligning to TRBD1. J was trimmed by 1 base and V by 6 bases; bases with no gene match: 5. The CDR3 sequence is 14 residues long. The germline gives CDR1 SNHLY, CDR2 FYNNEI. Written as DNA, the CDR3 is TGTGCCAGCAGACCCGGACAGGTCCAAGAGACCCAGTACTTC. It specifies CASRPGQVQETQYF.

V and J are TRBV12-3 or TRBV12-4 and TRBJ2-6; no firm D call. This CDR3 comprises 16 residues. V was cut by 0 bases and J by 4 bases, with 10 bases left in between. CDR3 DNA: TGTGCCAGCAGTTTAGCACCCCCAGCGGGGGCCAACGTCCTGACTTTC. This gives the protein CASSLAPPAGANVLTF.

In the case of this clonotype: Possible read error: a much larger clone is one base away. V gene TRBV15 combines with J gene TRBJ1-5, with D tentatively TRBD1 (5 bases). Germline values: CDR1 LNHNV, CDR2 YYDKDF (reference sequence). Trimming shortened V by 5 bases and J by 3 bases, and 11 bases separated the two germline ends. The CDR3 runs to 14 residues. The DNA of the CDR3 is TGTGCCACCAGCCCCGGGGACCTCAATCAGCCCCAGCATTTT. Protein sequence: CATSPGDLNQPQHF. Using reference TRBV15 and TRBJ1-5 for the parts outside the CDR3, the full variable domain is DAMVIQNPRYQVTQFGKPVTLSCSQTLNHNVMYWYQQKSSQAPKLLFHYYDKDFNNEADTPDNFQSRRPNTSFCFLDIRSPGLGDTAMYLCATSPGDLNQPQHFGDGTRLSIL.

This clonotype was found many times. This rearrangement joins TRBV6-5 to TRBJ2-2; 10 bases match TRBD2. Trimming took 1 base from V and 6 from J; bases not matched to a gene: 8. Germline V CDR1 and CDR2: MNHEY, SVGAGI. This CDR3 comprises 17 residues. The chain's CDR3 is CASSYWLAGVGSGELFF. CDR3 in DNA: TGTGCCAGCAGTTACTGGCTAGCGGGAGTAGGGTCCGGGGAGCTGTTTTTT.

Ten or more counts support this clonotype. The V gene is TRBV20-1, the J gene TRBJ1-1, with D possibly matching TRBD1 (5 bases). Between the trimmed V and J ends, which lost 0 bases and 3 bases, there was a span of 11 bases. CDR3 length: 14 residues. Germline assignment: CDR1 DFQATT and CDR2 SNEGSKA (reference sequence). CDR3 sequence (DNA): TGCAGTGCTAGAGATCCAGGGTACGACACTGAAGCTTTCTTT. The encoded protein is CSARDPGYDTEAFF.

The V and J genes are TRBV20-1 and TRBJ2-7, with a weak D call TRBD2 (6 bases). The CDR3 length is 12 residues. V lost 4 bases, J lost 7 bases, and 14 bases lay in between. Germline V gives CDR1 DFQATT, CDR2 SNEGSKA (reference sequence). The CDR3 coding sequence is TGCAGTGCTACCGGGACTCGCAATGAGCAGTACTTC. It specifies CSATGTRNEQYF.

Note on this clonotype: The germline gene is not matched at one end of the junction; a read error may be the cause. The gene calls are TRBV6-5 and TRBJ2-7, with 10 bases identical to TRBD1. The CDR3 is made up of 13 amino acids. The V gene's germline CDR1 is MNHEY and CDR2 SVGAGI. CDR3 sequence: CAISDRGQLEQYF. DNA for the CDR3: TGTGCCATCAGTGACAGGGGGCAGCTCGAGCAGTACTTC.

The chain uses TRBV5-1 and TRBJ2-7; possible D gene TRBD1, 6 bases. From germline, CDR1 is SGHRS and CDR2 YFSETQ. The V and J ends lost 5 bases and 3 bases respectively, with 15 bases between them. CDR3 size: 14 residues. CDR3 sequence: CASRQGSPLYEQYF. CDR3 bases: TGCGCCAGCAGACAGGGATCCCCTCTCTACGAGCAGTACTTC.

The rearrangement joins TRBV3-1 to TRBJ1-5; the D gene is possibly TRBD1 (5 bases). Germline values: CDR1 LGHDT, CDR2 YNNKEL (reference sequence). With 5 bases removed from V and 7 bases from J, the gap between germline ends came to 15 bases. The CDR3 is made up of 14 amino acids. The CDR3 bases are TGTGCCAGCAGCTCGGGGGGGAGAGGACAGCCCCAGCATTTT. This translates into CASSSGGRGQPQHF.

The V gene is TRBV19, the J gene TRBJ1-5, with a possible D match to TRBD1 (5 bases). Germline CDR1 LNHDA, CDR2 SQIVND (reference sequence). The V end was cut by 0 bases, the J end by 5 bases, with 11 bases between. The CDR3 consists of 15 residues. The CDR3 sequence is CASSIDAGRDQPQHF. CDR3 bases: TGTGCCAGTAGTATAGATGCGGGCAGGGATCAGCCCCAGCATTTT. The full variable domain, completed using reference TRBV19 and TRBJ1-5, is DGGITQSPKYLFRKEGQNVTLSCEQNLNHDAMYWYRQDPGQGLRLIYYSQIVNDFQKGDIAEGYSVSREKKESFPLTVTSAQKNPTAFYLCASSIDAGRDQPQHFGDGTRLSIL.

In its sample, this clonotype was seen many times. V gene TRBV14 combines with J gene TRBJ1-4, with unresolved D. The germline V gene has CDR1 SGHDN and CDR2 FVKESK. The CDR3 has 16 amino acids. Trimming removed 0 bases from V and 5 bases from J, with 13 bases in between. The CDR3 nucleotides read TGTGCCAGCAGCCAAGATCACGGATACGGGAATGAAAAACTGTTTTTT. It translates to CASSQDHGYGNEKLFF.

The V and J genes are TRBV7-6 and TRBJ1-1; 12 bases map to TRBD1. Germline-derived CDR1 and CDR2 are SGHVS and FNYEAQ. The V gene end was trimmed by 1 base and the J gene end by 6 bases; junction bases not matched to a gene: 9. The CDR3 length is 17 residues. Here the CDR3 reads CASSLGGGQGAFAEAFF. In nucleotides, the CDR3 is TGTGCCAGCAGCTTAGGTGGGGGACAGGGGGCTTTCGCTGAAGCTTTCTTT.

V usage is TRBV20-1 and J usage is TRBJ2-7; 9 bases line up with TRBD1. V shed 7 bases and J 5 bases; nucleotides not matched to a gene: 9. The CDR3 spans 13 residues. Germline loops: CDR1 DFQATT, CDR2 SNEGSKA (reference sequence). The CDR3, as DNA: TGCAGTGTGAGGGAGGGACAGGGTAACGAGCAGTACTTC. Translated, it gives CSVREGQGNEQYF.

This rearrangement joins TRBV7-7 to TRBJ2-2; TRBD1 agrees at 9 bases. Germline lookup yields CDR1 SSHAT and CDR2 FNYEAQ (reference sequence). The CDR3 runs to 13 residues. This chain's CDR3 is CASLQGAGGELFF. CDR3 DNA: TGTGCTAGCCTACAGGGGGCCGGCGGGGAGCTGTTTTTT.

This clonotype has a handful of counts. The gene calls are TRBV4-1 and TRBJ2-6; D is ambiguous. V lost 1 base and J lost 4, with 8 bases in between. Germline values: CDR1 MGHRA, CDR2 YSYEKL. The CDR3 consists of 15 residues. CDR3 sequence (DNA): TGCGCCAGCAGCCAAGCGACGACCGGGGCCAACGTCCTGACTTTC. Translating it yields CASSQATTGANVLTF.

The chain recombines TRBV7-9 with TRBJ1-1; no clear D. Germline V gene data show CDR1 as SEHNR and CDR2 as FQNEAQ (reference sequence). V was cut by 2 bases and J by 0 bases, with 13 bases left in between. The CDR3 has 16 residues. The CDR3 spells CASSLRSDLMNTEAFF. CDR3 in DNA: TGTGCCAGCAGCTTACGATCGGACTTGATGAACACTGAAGCTTTCTTT. The full variable domain, with the rest looked up from reference TRBV7-9 and TRBJ1-1, is DTGVSQNPRHKITKRGQNVTFRCDPISEHNRLYWYRQTLGQGPEFLTYFQNEAQLEKSRLLSDRFSAERPKGSFSTLEIQRTEQGDSAMYLCASSLRSDLMNTEAFFGQGTRLTVV.

This chain links TRBV12-3 or TRBV12-4 with TRBJ1-2, with unresolved D. V was pared by 2 bases and J by 3 bases, with 19 bases between. CDR3 length equals 17 residues. The CDR3 DNA reads as TGTGCCAGCAGTTTAAGAAGGATACCTCCGACCGACTATGGCTACACCTTC. This sequence encodes CASSLRRIPPTDYGYTF.

The rearrangement uses TRBV10-3 and TRBJ1-6; 8 bases match TRBD1. This CDR3 is 15 amino acids long. CDR1 is ENHRY and CDR2 is SYGVKD in the germline V gene. J lost 6 bases, V lost 6 bases, and 7 bases had no gene match. In DNA form, the CDR3 reads TGTGCCATCAGATCGCAGGGGGCGCGTAATTCACCCCTCCACTTT. Residues: CAIRSQGARNSPLHF.

This clonotype was observed a single time. The gene calls are TRBV25-1 and TRBJ1-1; 7 bases are shared with TRBD1. CDR3 length: 15 amino acids. The V and J ends lost 8 bases and 0 bases, in that order; junction bases with no gene match: 9. Per germline, CDR1 MGHDK and CDR2 SYGVNS. CDR3 sequence reads: CASVEGQRVNTEAFF. The CDR3 DNA follows: TGTGCCAGCGTTGAGGGACAGCGAGTGAACACTGAAGCTTTCTTT. The variable domain in full, completed from reference TRBV25-1 and TRBJ1-1, reads EADIYQTPRYLVIGTGKKITLECSQTMGHDKMYWYQQDPGMELHLIHYSYGVNSTEKGDLSSESTVSRIRTEHFPLTLESARPSHTSQYLCASVEGQRVNTEAFFGQGTRLTVV.

About this clonotype: Being one base from a much bigger clone, this may be a read error. The chain combines TRBV20-1 with TRBJ1-2, with 7 bases identical to TRBD1. Per germline, CDR1 DFQATT and CDR2 SNEGSKA (reference sequence). The CDR3 length is 12 residues. Here the CDR3 DNA reads TGCAGTGCTGGCGACAGGGTCTATGGCTACGCCTTC. Its protein product is CSAGDRVYGYAF.